This T cell receptor (beta chain) came from a study of identical twins. Healthy Caucasians alone served as donors. A universal primer site was incorporated via template switching, and the cDNA contained unique molecular identifiers. MiXCR was run by TCRdb on the 5' RACE reads, yielding one entry per CDR3 protein. The data show approximately 220,000 distinct CDR3 sequences, 6% to 8% seen once. Germline V gene sequence: CDR1 SGHNT, CDR2 YENEEA. The CDR3 runs 13 residues. V was trimmed by 4 bases and J by 4 bases, leaving 8 bases between them. Notes on this clonotype: Its antigen is unidentified.

Study observations and caveats: Memory repertoires showed no such pattern, whereas abundant cord blood beta clonotypes carried fewer insertions. Twins shared beta out-of-frame sequences in excess, but this excess was weaker.

This sample also appeared in a second study, on yellow fever vaccine responses in identical twins.

The rearrangement joins TRBV11-3 to TRBJ2-1; TRBD1 might be the D (6 bases). Source material: CD8+ T cells sorted from blood. This sequence was found in a woman aged 18-29 years in good health. The DNA of the CDR3 is TGTGCCAGCAGCTCGGACAGATACAATGAGCAGTTCTTC. Translation: CASSSDRYNEQFF.